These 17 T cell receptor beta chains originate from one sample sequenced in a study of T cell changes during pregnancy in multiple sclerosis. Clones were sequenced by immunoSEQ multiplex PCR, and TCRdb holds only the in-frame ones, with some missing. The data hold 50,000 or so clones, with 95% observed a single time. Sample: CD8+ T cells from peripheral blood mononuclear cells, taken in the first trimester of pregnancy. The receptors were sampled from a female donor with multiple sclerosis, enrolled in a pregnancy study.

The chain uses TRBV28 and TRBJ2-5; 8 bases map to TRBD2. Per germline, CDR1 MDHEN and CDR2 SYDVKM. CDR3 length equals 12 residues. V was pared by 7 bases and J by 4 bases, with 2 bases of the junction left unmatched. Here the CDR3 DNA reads TGTGCCAGCAAGGCGGGGGGAGAGACCCAGTACTTC. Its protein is CASKAGGETQYF.

CDR3: CASSLAASVSYNEQFF. The DNA for the CDR3 is TGCGCCAGCAGCTTGGCCGCTAGCGTCTCCTACAATGAGCAGTTCTTC. The chain has TRBV5-1 and TRBJ2-1; TRBD2 might be the D (6 bases). From germline, CDR1 is SGHRS and CDR2 YFSETQ. The V gene lost 0 bases and the J gene lost 0 bases, with 10 bases spanning the gap. The CDR3 contains 16 residues. Full variable domain (outside the CDR3, taken from reference TRBV5-1 and TRBJ2-1): KAGVTQTPRYLIKTRGQQVTLSCSPISGHRSVSWYQQTPGQGLQFLFEYFSETQRNKGNFPGRFSGRQFSNSRSEMNVSTLELGDSALYLCASSLAASVSYNEQFFGPGTRLTVL.

CDR3: CASSESFSGRVDEQFF. In nucleotides, the CDR3 is TGCGCCAGCAGTGAGTCGTTCAGCGGGCGGGTAGATGAGCAGTTCTTC. The chain combines TRBV10-2 with TRBJ2-1, with D possibly TRBD2 on 6 matching bases. Trimming took 0 bases from V and 8 from J, leaving 17 bases between them. The CDR3 covers 16 residues. The germline CDR1 and CDR2 sequences are WSHSY and SAAADI.

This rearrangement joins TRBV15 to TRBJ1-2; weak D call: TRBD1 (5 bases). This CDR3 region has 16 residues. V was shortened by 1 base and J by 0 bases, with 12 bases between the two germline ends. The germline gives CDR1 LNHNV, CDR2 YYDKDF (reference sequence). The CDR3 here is CATSRVLRDSNYGYTF. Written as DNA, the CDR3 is TGTGCCACCAGCAGAGTTTTAAGGGACTCTAACTATGGCTACACCTTC.

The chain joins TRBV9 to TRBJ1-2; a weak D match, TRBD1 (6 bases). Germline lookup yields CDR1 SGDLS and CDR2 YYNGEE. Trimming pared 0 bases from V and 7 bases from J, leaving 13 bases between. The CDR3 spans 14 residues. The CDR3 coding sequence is TGTGCCAGCAGCGTAGACAGGGACCCTGGTGGCTACACCTTC. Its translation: CASSVDRDPGGYTF. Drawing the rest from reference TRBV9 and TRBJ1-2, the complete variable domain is DSGVTQTPKHLITATGQRVTLRCSPRSGDLSVYWYQQSLDQGLQFLIQYYNGEERAKGNILERFSAQQFPDLHSELNLSSLELGDSALYFCASSVDRDPGGYTFGSGTRLTVV.

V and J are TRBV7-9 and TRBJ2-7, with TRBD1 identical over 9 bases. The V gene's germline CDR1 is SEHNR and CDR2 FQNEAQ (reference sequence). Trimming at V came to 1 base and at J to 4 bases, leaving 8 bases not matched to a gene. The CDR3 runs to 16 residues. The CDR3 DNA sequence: TGTGCCAGCAGCTTAGTTATGGGACAGGGCTTGTACGAGCAGTACTTC. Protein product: CASSLVMGQGLYEQYF. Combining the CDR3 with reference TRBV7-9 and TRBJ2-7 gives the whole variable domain DTGVSQNPRHKITKRGQNVTFRCDPISEHNRLYWYRQTLGQGPEFLTYFQNEAQLEKSRLLSDRFSAERPKGSFSTLEIQRTEQGDSAMYLCASSLVMGQGLYEQYFGPGTRLTVT.

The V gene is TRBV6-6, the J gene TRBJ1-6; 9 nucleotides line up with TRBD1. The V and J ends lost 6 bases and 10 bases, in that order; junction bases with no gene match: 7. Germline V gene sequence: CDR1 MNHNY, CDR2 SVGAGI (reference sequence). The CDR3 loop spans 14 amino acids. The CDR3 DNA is TGTGCCAGCAGGACGGGACAGGGAAGCTCACCCCTCCACTTT. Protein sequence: CASRTGQGSSPLHF.

This chain's CDR3 is CASSLAPGLANSYEQYF. In DNA, the CDR3 is TGTGCCAGCAGCTTAGCACCTGGACTAGCGAACTCCTACGAGCAGTACTTC. The chain is built from TRBV7-6 and TRBJ2-7, with 9 bases identical to TRBD2. CDR1 is SGHVS and CDR2 is FNYEAQ in the germline V gene. The CDR3 sequence is 17 residues long. Trimming removed 0 bases from V and 0 bases from J; junction bases left unmatched: 6. The full variable domain, with the rest looked up from reference TRBV7-6 and TRBJ2-7, is GAGVSQSPRYKVTKRGQDVALRCDPISGHVSLYWYRQALGQGPEFLTYFNYEAQQDKSGLPNDRFSAERPEGSISTLTIQRTEQRDSAMYRCASSLAPGLANSYEQYFGPGTRLTVT.

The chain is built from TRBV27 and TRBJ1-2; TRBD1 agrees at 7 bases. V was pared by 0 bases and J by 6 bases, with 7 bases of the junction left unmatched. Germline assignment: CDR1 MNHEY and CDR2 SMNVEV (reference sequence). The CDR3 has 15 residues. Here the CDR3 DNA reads TGTGCCAGCAGTTTATCGCAGGGGGACATACATGGCTACACCTTC. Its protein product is CASSLSQGDIHGYTF.

The CDR3 is CAWSPWTPTNEKLFF. The CDR3 coding sequence is TGTGCCTGGAGTCCGTGGACACCAACTAATGAAAAACTGTTTTTT. The chain combines TRBV30 with TRBJ1-4; the D gene is possibly TRBD1 (5 bases). The germline V gene has CDR1 GTSNPN and CDR2 SVGIG (reference sequence). The CDR3 covers 15 residues. The germline V and J ends were trimmed by 2 bases and 0 bases, with 10 bases remaining between them.

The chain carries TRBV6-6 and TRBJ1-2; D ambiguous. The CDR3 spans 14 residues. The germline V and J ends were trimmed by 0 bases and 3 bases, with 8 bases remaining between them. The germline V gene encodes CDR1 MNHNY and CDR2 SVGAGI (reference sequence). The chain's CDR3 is CASSYSPGDYGYTF. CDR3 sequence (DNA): TGTGCCAGCAGTTACTCCCCAGGCGACTATGGCTACACCTTC.

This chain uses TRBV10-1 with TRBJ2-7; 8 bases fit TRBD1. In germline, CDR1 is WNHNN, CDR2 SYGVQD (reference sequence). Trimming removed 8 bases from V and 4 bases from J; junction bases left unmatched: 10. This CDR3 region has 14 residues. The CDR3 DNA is TGCGCCAGCGCCTTAGACAGGGGTGGTTACGAGCAGTACTTC. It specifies CASALDRGGYEQYF.

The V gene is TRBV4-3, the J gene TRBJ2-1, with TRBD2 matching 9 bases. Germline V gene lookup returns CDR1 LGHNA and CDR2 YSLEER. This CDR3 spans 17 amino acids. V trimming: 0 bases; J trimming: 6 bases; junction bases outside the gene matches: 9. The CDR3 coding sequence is TGCGCCAGCAGCCAAGATGGAGGCGGGAGGGCCCTCAATGAGCAGTTCTTC. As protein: CASSQDGGGRALNEQFF.

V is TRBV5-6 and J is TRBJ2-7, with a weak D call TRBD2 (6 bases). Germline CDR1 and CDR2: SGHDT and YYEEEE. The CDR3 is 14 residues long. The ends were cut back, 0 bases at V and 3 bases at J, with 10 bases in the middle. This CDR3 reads CASSLAGDYYEQYF. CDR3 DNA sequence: TGTGCCAGCAGCTTGGCGGGGGATTACTACGAGCAGTACTTC.

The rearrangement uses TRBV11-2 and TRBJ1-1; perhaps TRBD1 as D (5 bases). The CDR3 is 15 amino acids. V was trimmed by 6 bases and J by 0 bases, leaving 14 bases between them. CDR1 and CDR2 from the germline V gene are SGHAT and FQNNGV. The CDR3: CASRPRQNMNTEAFF. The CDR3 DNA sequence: TGTGCCAGCAGACCCCGACAGAATATGAACACTGAAGCTTTCTTT.

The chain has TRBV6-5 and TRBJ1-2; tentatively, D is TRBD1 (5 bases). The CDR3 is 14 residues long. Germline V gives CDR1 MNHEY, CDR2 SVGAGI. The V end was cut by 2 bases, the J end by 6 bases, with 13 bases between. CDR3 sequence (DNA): TGTGCCAGCAGTTACGGGGCCGCTTTGGATGGCTACACCTTC. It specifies CASSYGAALDGYTF.

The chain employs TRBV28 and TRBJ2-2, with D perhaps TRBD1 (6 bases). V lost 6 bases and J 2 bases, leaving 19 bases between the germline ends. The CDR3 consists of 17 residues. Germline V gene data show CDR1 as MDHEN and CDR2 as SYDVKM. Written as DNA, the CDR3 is TGTGCCAGCAGGCCCTACAGGGCAAAGGGTAACACCGGGGAGCTGTTTTTT. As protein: CASRPYRAKGNTGELFF.